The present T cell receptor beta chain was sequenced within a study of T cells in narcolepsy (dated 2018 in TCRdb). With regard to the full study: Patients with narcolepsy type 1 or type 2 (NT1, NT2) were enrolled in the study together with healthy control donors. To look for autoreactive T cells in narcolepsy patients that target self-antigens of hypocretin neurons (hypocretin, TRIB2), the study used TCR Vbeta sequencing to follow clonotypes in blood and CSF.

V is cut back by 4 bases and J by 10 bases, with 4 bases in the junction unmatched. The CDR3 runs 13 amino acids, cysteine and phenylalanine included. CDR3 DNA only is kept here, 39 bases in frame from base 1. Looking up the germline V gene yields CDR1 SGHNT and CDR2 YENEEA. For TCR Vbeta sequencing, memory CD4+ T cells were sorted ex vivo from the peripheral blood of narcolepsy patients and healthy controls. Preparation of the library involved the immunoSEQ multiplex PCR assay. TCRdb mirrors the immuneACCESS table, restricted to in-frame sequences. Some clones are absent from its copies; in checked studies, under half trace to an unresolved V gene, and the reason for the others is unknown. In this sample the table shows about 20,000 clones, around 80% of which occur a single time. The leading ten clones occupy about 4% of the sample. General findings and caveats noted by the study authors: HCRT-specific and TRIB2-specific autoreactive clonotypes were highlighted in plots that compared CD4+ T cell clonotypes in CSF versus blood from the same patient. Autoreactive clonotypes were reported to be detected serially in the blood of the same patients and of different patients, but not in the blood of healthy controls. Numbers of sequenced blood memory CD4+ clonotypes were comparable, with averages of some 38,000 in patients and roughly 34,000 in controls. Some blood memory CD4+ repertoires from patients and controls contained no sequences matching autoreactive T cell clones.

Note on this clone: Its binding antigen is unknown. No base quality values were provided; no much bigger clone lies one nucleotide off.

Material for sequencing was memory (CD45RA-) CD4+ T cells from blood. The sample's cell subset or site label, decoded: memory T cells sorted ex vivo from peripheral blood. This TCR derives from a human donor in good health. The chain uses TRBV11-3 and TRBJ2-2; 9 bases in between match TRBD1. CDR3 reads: CASSSDRGTELFF. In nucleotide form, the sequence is TGTGCCAGCAGCTCCGACAGGGGGACGGAGCTGTTTTTT.